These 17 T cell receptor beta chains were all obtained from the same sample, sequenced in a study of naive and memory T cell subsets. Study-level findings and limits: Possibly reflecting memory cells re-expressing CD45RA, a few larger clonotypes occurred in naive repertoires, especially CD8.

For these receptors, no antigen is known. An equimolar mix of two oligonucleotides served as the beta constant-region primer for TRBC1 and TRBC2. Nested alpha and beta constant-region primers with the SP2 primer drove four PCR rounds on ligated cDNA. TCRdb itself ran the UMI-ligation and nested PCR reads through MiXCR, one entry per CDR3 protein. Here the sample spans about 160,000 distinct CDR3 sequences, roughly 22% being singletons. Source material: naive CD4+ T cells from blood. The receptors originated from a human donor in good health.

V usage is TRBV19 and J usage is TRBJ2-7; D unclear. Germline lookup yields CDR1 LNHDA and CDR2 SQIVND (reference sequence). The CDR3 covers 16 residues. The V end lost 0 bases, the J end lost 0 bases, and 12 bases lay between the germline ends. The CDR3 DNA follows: TGTGCCAGTAGTATAGATCTGATTTCCCGCTCCTACGAGCAGTACTTC. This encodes CASSIDLISRSYEQYF. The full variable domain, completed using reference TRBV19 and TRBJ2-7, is DGGITQSPKYLFRKEGQNVTLSCEQNLNHDAMYWYRQDPGQGLRLIYYSQIVNDFQKGDIAEGYSVSREKKESFPLTVTSAQKNPTAFYLCASSIDLISRSYEQYFGPGTRLTVT.

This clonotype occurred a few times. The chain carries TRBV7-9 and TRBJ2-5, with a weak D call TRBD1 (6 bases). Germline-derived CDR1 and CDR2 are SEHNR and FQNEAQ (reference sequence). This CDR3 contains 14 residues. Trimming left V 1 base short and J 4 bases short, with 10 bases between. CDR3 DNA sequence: TGTGCCAGCAGCTTAGTGGTGACAGGAGAGACCCAGTACTTC. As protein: CASSLVVTGETQYF.

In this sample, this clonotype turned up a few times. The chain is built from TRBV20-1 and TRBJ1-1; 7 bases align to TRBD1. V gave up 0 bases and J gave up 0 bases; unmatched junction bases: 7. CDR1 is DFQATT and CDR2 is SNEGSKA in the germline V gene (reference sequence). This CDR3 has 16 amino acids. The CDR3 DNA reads TGCAGTGCTAGAGACGCACAGGGGACCATGAACACTGAAGCTTTCTTT. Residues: CSARDAQGTMNTEAFF.

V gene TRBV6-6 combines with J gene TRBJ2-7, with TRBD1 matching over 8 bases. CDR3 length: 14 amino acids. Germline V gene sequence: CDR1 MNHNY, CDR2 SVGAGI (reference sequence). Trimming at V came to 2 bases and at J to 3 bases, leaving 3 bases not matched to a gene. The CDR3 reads CASSYTGGSYEQYF. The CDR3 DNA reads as TGTGCCAGCAGTTACACAGGGGGAAGCTACGAGCAGTACTTC.

CDR3: CASRPDRGDNSPLHF. The DNA for the CDR3 is TGTGCCAGCAGACCGGACAGGGGAGATAATTCACCCCTCCACTTT. V is TRBV6-6 and J is TRBJ1-6; 9 bases map to TRBD1. CDR1 and CDR2 (germline): MNHNY, SVGAGI (reference sequence). The length of the CDR3 is 15 residues. J gave up 5 bases and V 6 bases, and 5 bases lay outside the gene matches.

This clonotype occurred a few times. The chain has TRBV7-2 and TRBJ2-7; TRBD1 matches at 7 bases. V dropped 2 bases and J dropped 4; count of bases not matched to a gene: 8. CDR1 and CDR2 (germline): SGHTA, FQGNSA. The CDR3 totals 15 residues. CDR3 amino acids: CASSLRDSLIYEQYF. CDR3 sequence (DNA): TGTGCCAGCAGCTTAAGGGACAGCCTAATTTACGAGCAGTACTTC.

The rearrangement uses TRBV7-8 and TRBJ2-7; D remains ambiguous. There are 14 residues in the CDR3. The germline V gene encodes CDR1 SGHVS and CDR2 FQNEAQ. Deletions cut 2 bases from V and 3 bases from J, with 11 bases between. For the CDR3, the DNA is TGTGCCAGCAGCTTACGGTCGGCGGACTACGAGCAGTACTTC. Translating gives CASSLRSADYEQYF.

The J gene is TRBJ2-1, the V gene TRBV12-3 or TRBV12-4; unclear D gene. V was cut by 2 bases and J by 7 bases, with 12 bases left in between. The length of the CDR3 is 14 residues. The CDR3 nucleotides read TGTGCCAGCAGTTTACGGAGAAAAGGGAATGAGCAGTTCTTC. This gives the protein CASSLRRKGNEQFF.

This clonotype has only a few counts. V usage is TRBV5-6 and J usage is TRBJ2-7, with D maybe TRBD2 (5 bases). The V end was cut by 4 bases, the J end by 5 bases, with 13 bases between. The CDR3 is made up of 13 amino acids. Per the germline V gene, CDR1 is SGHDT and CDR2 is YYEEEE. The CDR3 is CASSREYRHEQYF. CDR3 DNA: TGTGCCAGCAGCCGGGAATACCGCCACGAGCAGTACTTC. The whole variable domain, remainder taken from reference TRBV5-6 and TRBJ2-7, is DAGVTQSPTHLIKTRGQQVTLRCSPKSGHDTVSWYQQALGQGPQFIFQYYEEEERQRGNFPDRFSGHQFPNYSSELNVNALLLGDSALYLCASSREYRHEQYFGPGTRLTVT.

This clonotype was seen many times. For the CDR3, the DNA is TGTGCCAGCAGTCCGCCCGACAGGGTATCAATCAATGAGCAGTTCTTC. This codes for CASSPPDRVSINEQFF. The gene calls are TRBV27 and TRBJ2-1; 7 bases are a match to TRBD1. After removal of 5 bases from V and 6 bases from J, the junction contained 13 bases not matched to a gene. The V gene's germline CDR1 is MNHEY and CDR2 SMNVEV (reference sequence). CDR3 size: 16 residues.

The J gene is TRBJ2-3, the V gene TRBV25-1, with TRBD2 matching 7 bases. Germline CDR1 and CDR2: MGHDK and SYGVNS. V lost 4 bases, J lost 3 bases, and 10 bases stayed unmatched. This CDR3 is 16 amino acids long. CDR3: CASSGFGGSSTDTQYF. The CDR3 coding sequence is TGTGCCAGCAGTGGATTCGGCGGGAGTTCAACAGATACGCAGTATTTT.

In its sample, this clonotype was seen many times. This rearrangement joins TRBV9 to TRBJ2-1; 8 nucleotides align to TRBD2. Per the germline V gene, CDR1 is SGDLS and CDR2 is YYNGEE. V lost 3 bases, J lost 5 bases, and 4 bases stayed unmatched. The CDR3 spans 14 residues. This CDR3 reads CASSAGTRDNEQFF. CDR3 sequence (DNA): TGTGCCAGCAGCGCCGGGACTAGGGACAATGAGCAGTTCTTC.

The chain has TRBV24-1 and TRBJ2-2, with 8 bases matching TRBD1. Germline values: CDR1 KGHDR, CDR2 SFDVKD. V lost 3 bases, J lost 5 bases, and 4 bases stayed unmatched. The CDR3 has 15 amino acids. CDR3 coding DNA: TGTGCCACCAGTGATGCCAGGGGGCAAACCGGGGAGCTGTTTTTT. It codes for CATSDARGQTGELFF.

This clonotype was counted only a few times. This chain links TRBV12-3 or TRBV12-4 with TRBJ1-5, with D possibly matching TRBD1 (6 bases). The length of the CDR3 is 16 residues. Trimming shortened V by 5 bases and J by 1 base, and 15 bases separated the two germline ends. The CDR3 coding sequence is TGTGCCAGCAGTGGTCGACAGGCCTGGAGCAATCAGCCCCAGCATTTT. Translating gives CASSGRQAWSNQPQHF.

CDR3 region: CSAAPASGRTDTQYF. CDR3 nucleotide sequence: TGCAGTGCAGCCCCGGCTAGCGGTCGCACAGATACGCAGTATTTT. This rearrangement joins TRBV20-1 to TRBJ2-3; the match to TRBD2 covers 7 bases. Germline trimming cut 6 bases from V and 1 base from J; bases unmatched to any gene: 10. The length of the CDR3 is 15 residues. Germline CDR1 reads DFQATT; CDR2 reads SNEGSKA (reference sequence).

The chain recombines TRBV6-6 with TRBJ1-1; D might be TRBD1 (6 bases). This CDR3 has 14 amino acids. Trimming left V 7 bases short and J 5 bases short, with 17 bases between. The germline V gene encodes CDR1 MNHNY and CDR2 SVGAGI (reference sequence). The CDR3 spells CASTKDSFRTEAFF. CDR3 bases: TGTGCCAGCACCAAGGACAGTTTCAGAACTGAAGCTTTCTTT.

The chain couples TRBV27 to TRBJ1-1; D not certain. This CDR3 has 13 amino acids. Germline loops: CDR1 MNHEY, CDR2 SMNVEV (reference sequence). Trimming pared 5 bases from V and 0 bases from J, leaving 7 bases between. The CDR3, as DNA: TGTGCCAGCAGTACTTCTTTGAACACTGAAGCTTTCTTT. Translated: CASSTSLNTEAFF.